These T cell receptor beta chains were read from a single sample in a study of T cells in Graves' hyperthyroidism and ophthalmopathy. TCRdb ran MiXCR on the multiplex PCR reads and lists one entry per CDR3 protein. Of fewer than 350,000 distinct CDR3 sequences listed, roughly 15% were seen once; the top ten hold over 30%. Sequenced material: blood. The receptor source for this set is a woman aged 50 to 60 with Graves' hyperthyroidism that later progressed to Graves' ophthalmopathy. CDR3s include the opening cysteine and the closing phenylalanine or tryptophan. A D gene is named only where the DNA matches it firmly. A clone size is listed for some rows: how often the clone was seen (once, few, many), or a class if it is expanded.

>TRBV20-1|TRBJ1-5|many|-
CSAKQGFQPQHF
TGCAGTGCTAAACAGGGATTTCAGCCCCAGCATTTT
>TRBV3-1|TRBJ1-1|many|-
CASSQEWDNTEAFF
TGTGCCAGCAGCCAAGAATGGGACAACACTGAAGCTTTCTTT
>TRBV5-1|TRBJ1-2|many|TRBD1
CASSSGTEEINYGYTF
TGCGCCAGCAGCTCAGGGACAGAGGAAATAAACTATGGCTACACCTTC
>TRBV4-1|TRBJ2-3|few|-
CASSQDRSRDTQYF
TGCGCCAGCAGCCAAGATCGTTCTAGAGATACGCAGTATTTT
>TRBV6-1|TRBJ2-7|many|TRBD1
CASSGQGRGYEQYF
TGTGCCAGCAGTGGACAGGGACGGGGTTACGAGCAGTACTTC
>TRBV29-1|TRBJ1-2|-|TRBD1
CSAGQGLDGYTF
TGCAGCGCCGGACAGGGTTTGGATGGCTACACCTTC
>TRBV3-1|TRBJ2-3|many|-
CASTSTDTQYF
TGTGCCAGCACCAGCACAGATACGCAGTATTTT
>TRBV20-1|TRBJ2-1|-|TRBD2
CSLLERSSGRYEQFF
TGCAGTCTGCTAGAGAGGTCCAGCGGGAGATATGAGCAGTTCTTC
>TRBV20-1|TRBJ2-1|once|TRBD2
CSASHLAGEYNEQFF
TGCAGTGCGAGCCATCTAGCGGGGGAATACAATGAGCAGTTCTTC
>TRBV5-1|TRBJ2-7|many|-
CASSIGPHELGTYEQYF
TGCGCCAGCAGCATAGGACCCCACGAACTGGGCACCTACGAGCAGTACTTC
>TRBV18|TRBJ2-5|many|-
CASSPWTEQQETQYF
TGTGCCAGCTCACCTTGGACGGAGCAACAAGAGACCCAGTACTTC
>TRBV29-1|TRBJ1-1|many|TRBD1
CSVERRDSTTEAFF
TGCAGCGTTGAAAGGCGGGACAGCACCACTGAAGCTTTCTTT
>TRBV30|TRBJ1-1|many|-
CAWYPGVGNTEAFF
TGTGCCTGGTACCCAGGGGTGGGGAACACTGAAGCTTTCTTT
>TRBV5-1|TRBJ2-5|-|TRBD2
CASTPRRLAGTETQYF
TGTGCCAGCACCCCCAGGAGACTAGCGGGGACAGAGACCCAGTACTTC
>TRBV28|TRBJ2-5|-|-
CASSFDPDNPGETQYF
TGTGCCAGCAGTTTTGACCCCGACAACCCGGGTGAGACCCAGTACTTC
>TRBV7-8|TRBJ2-7|few|TRBD2
CASSLGLGTSGSDEQYF
TGTGCCAGCAGCTTAGGCCTCGGGACTAGCGGGAGCGACGAGCAGTACTTC
>TRBV12-3/TRBV12-4|TRBJ1-2|many|-
CASSFRWGSPYGYTF
TGTGCCAGCAGTTTCCGTTGGGGTTCCCCCTATGGCTACACCTTC
>TRBV9|TRBJ2-3|few|-
CASTSGRTTDTQYF
TGTGCCAGCACGAGCGGACGGACCACAGATACGCAGTATTTT
>TRBV6-1|TRBJ2-7|many|TRBD1
CASKRTGGYYEQYF
TGTGCCAGCAAACGGACAGGGGGTTACTACGAGCAGTACTTC
>TRBV6-1|TRBJ2-7|-|-
CASVGDRYEQYF
TGTGCCAGCGTCGGAGACAGATACGAGCAGTACTTC
>TRBV5-6|TRBJ2-3|many|TRBD2
CASSLAGGGADTQYF
TGTGCCAGCAGTTTAGCGGGAGGAGGGGCAGATACGCAGTATTTT
>TRBV6-1|TRBJ1-1|many|TRBD1
CASRGRTRQGTYMNTEAFF
TGTGCCAGCAGGGGGAGGACCCGACAGGGAACCTATATGAACACTGAAGCTTTCTTT
>TRBV6-2/TRBV6-3|TRBJ2-5|-|TRBD2
CASSRRDAGSRGGPGETQYF
TGTGCCAGCAGTCGCCGGGATGCAGGCTCTAGGGGAGGGCCGGGAGAGACCCAGTACTTC
>TRBV6-1|TRBJ2-2|many|-
CASAETGPGELFF
TGTGCCAGCGCTGAGACGGGACCCGGGGAGCTGTTTTTT
>TRBV28|TRBJ2-7|many|TRBD1
CASSSGDRPEVEQYF
TGTGCCAGCAGTTCTGGGGACAGGCCAGAGGTAGAGCAGTACTTC
>TRBV4-2|TRBJ2-5|-|TRBD1
CASSRETGTRETQYF
TGTGCCAGCAGCCGAGAGACAGGGACGAGGGAGACCCAGTACTTC
>TRBV20-1|TRBJ1-2|few|-
CGASSGRFYGYTF
TGCGGAGCTAGCTCTGGACGGTTCTATGGCTACACCTTC
>TRBV2|TRBJ2-7|many|-
CASSGHYEQYF
TGTGCCAGCAGTGGTCACTACGAGCAGTACTTC
>TRBV20-1|TRBJ1-3|many|-
CSARDRREKTGNTIYF
TGCAGTGCTAGAGATCGCAGGGAGAAAACTGGAAACACCATATATTTT
>TRBV20-1|TRBJ2-5|many|-
CSAIGPGVPTQETQYF
TGCAGTGCTATAGGGCCGGGGGTGCCGACTCAAGAGACCCAGTACTTC
>TRBV30|TRBJ1-2|many|TRBD1
CAWSLSGGDTF
TGTGCCTGGAGCCTCTCAGGGGGCGACACCTTC
>TRBV10-1|TRBJ1-5|-|TRBD1
CASSDTRPGQARLGNQPQHF
TGCGCCAGCAGCGACACCCGCCCGGGACAGGCCCGGCTGGGCAATCAGCCCCAGCATTTT
>TRBV5-1|TRBJ2-5|-|-
CASSSIARDEKTQYF
TGCGCCAGCAGCTCGATAGCACGGGACGAGAAGACCCAGTACTTC
>TRBV20-1|TRBJ2-1|many|-
CSARRAPESSYNEQFF
TGCAGTGCTAGACGGGCCCCAGAGAGCTCCTACAATGAGCAGTTCTTC
>TRBV28|TRBJ1-6|many|-
CASSLTRESPLHF
TGTGCCAGCAGTTTAACCCGAGAGTCACCCCTCCACTTT
>TRBV7-9|TRBJ2-3|-|-
CASSLGSMGTDTQYF
TGTGCCAGCAGCCTAGGGAGTATGGGCACAGATACGCAGTATTTT
>TRBV15|TRBJ2-5|many|TRBD1
CATSRQGVIKTQYF
TGTGCCACCAGCAGACAGGGGGTCATAAAGACCCAGTACTTC
>TRBV14|TRBJ2-5|few|-
CASSLTSRAQETQYF
TGTGCCAGCAGCCTCACTTCCCGGGCTCAAGAGACCCAGTACTTC
>TRBV20-1|TRBJ1-4|-|-
CSAQGREEKLFF
TGCAGTGCCCAGGGGCGCGAAGAAAAACTGTTTTTT
>TRBV5-6|TRBJ1-1|few|-
CASSGGRLMNTEAFF
TGTGCCAGCAGCGGGGGCCGACTAATGAACACTGAAGCTTTCTTT
>TRBV19|TRBJ2-7|-|TRBD2
CASAAGGLAETYEQYF
TGTGCCAGTGCCGCTGGGGGACTAGCGGAGACCTACGAGCAGTACTTC
>TRBV18|TRBJ2-7|many|TRBD1
CASSPSGTGRGEQYF
TGTGCCAGCTCACCATCCGGGACAGGGAGAGGCGAGCAGTACTTC
>TRBV7-9|TRBJ2-7|many|TRBD1
CASSLGQGFYYEQYF
TGTGCCAGCAGCTTGGGACAGGGGTTTTACTACGAGCAGTACTTC
>TRBV30|TRBJ2-7|many|-
CAWRLKTYEQYF
TGTGCCTGGAGACTTAAAACCTACGAGCAGTACTTC
>TRBV19|TRBJ1-1|few|-
CASSTRRNTEAFF
TGTGCCAGTAGTACTAGACGGAACACTGAAGCTTTCTTT
>TRBV10-3|TRBJ2-2|many|TRBD1
CAISEPAAGTGNTGELFF
TGTGCCATCAGTGAGCCGGCCGCCGGGACAGGGAACACCGGGGAGCTGTTTTTT
>TRBV6-1|TRBJ1-2|many|-
CASSSGDSYGYTF
TGTGCCAGCAGTTCAGGCGACAGCTATGGCTACACCTTC
>TRBV20-1|TRBJ2-1|few|TRBD2
CSARGATGTRIYNEQFF
TGCAGTGCTAGAGGAGCTACCGGGACTAGAATATACAATGAGCAGTTCTTC
>TRBV13|TRBJ2-1|-|-
CASSETSSDEQFF
TGTGCCAGCAGCGAAACTAGCTCAGATGAGCAGTTCTTC
>TRBV4-1|TRBJ2-7|few|-
CASSQVIAAPEQYF
TGCGCCAGCAGCCAAGTGATAGCGGCACCCGAGCAGTACTTC
>TRBV6-1|TRBJ2-5|many|-
CASRNRHNLQETQYF
TGTGCCAGCAGAAACAGGCACAACCTCCAAGAGACCCAGTACTTC
>TRBV18|TRBJ2-7|-|-
CASSPLAAYEQYF
TGTGCCAGCTCACCACTAGCGGCGTACGAGCAGTACTTC
>TRBV20-1|TRBJ2-4|few|-
CSARVPGAKNIQYF
TGCAGTGCTAGAGTTCCTGGGGCCAAAAACATTCAGTACTTC
>TRBV5-1|TRBJ2-5|few|-
CASSLPPGTAEETQYF
TGCGCCAGCAGCTTACCTCCGGGGACTGCCGAAGAGACCCAGTACTTC
>TRBV12-3/TRBV12-4|TRBJ1-1|-|-
CASSFYSGLNPEAFF
TGTGCCAGCAGTTTCTATTCTGGGCTCAATCCTGAAGCTTTCTTT